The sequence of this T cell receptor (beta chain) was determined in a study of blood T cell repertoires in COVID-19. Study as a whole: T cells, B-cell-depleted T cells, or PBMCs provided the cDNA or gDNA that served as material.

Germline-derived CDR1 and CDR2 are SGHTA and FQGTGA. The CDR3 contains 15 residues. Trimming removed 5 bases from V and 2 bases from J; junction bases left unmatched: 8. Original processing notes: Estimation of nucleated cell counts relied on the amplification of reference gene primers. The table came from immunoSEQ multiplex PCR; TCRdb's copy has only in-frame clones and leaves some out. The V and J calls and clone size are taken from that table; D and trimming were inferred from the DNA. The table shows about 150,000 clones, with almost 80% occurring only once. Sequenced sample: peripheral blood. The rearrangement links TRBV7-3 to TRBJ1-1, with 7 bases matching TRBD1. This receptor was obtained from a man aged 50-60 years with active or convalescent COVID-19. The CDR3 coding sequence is TGTGCCAGCAGCCCGAGACAGGGAATAAACACTGAAGCTTTCTTT. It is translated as CASSPRQGINTEAFF.